Here is one T cell receptor (beta chain) with its context. What it binds is not known. V lost 5 bases to trimming and J lost 5 bases, with 15 bases between them. Germline values: CDR1 SNHLY, CDR2 FYNNEI. The CDR3 loop spans 14 amino acids. This table comes from immunoSEQ multiplex PCR, and its TCRdb copy is limited to in-frame clones, with some not included. Altogether approximately 400,000 clones are present, 95% to 97% being singletons, with the ten largest covering about 0.34%. This record belongs to a study of shared clonotypes between healthy human individuals. Study outcomes and limitations: Naive subsets generally exceeded memory subsets in estimated richness.

This chain uses TRBV2 with TRBJ2-5, with a possible D match to TRBD1 (6 bases). Sample: memory CD8+ T cells sorted from blood. The subset denotes: CD45RO+ cells pooled with CCR7-negative TemRA cells. This sequence was found in a man in his thirties or forties in good health. CDR3 in DNA: TGTGCCAGCAGTCCGTGGACAGAGGGGGAGACCCAGTACTTC. Translating it yields CASSPWTEGETQYF.